The 4 T cell receptor beta chains given below trace back to one sample, sequenced in a study of tumor and adjacent non-tumor tissue in lung cancer. The library came from three nested PCR rounds adapted from ARM-PCR protocols. TCRdb re-derived calls from the multiplex PCR reads in MiXCR, one entry per CDR3 protein. In the table there are 100,000 to 150,000 distinct CDR3 sequences, approximately 66% of which are singletons. No cell sorting was done before RNA was extracted from the tissue. The sequenced sample consisted of lung tumor tissue. All receptors come from a man in his thirties or forties with non-small cell lung cancer.

V and J are TRBV20-1 and TRBJ2-7; weak D call: TRBD2 (6 bases). This CDR3 contains 14 residues. Trimming removed 3 bases at V and 0 bases at J, with 12 bases between. Germline lookup yields CDR1 DFQATT and CDR2 SNEGSKA (reference sequence). The CDR3 DNA is TGCAGTGCTAGTCCAGCCGGGAGCTCCTACGAGCAGTACTTC. Protein: CSASPAGSSYEQYF.

For this clonotype: It is likely a read error, because the conserved phenylalanine at the end of the CDR3 is missing. The chain carries TRBV4-1 and TRBJ2-5, with D tentatively TRBD1 or TRBD2 (5 bases each). CDR3 length: 14 residues. Germline loops: CDR1 MGHRA, CDR2 YSYEKL. The CDR3 sequence is CACSPPGTQETQYY. CDR3 nucleotides: TGCGCCTGCAGCCCCCCCGGGACCCAAGAGACCCAGTACTAC.

A note on this clonotype: The junction departs from the called germline gene at one end, perhaps through a read error. The J gene is TRBJ2-7, the V gene TRBV20-1; no reliable D call. CDR1 is DFQATT and CDR2 is SNEGSKA in the germline V gene (reference sequence). The CDR3 loop spans 14 amino acids. The CDR3 reads CSAKPSPNSYDQYF. CDR3 nucleotide sequence: TGCAGTGCCAAACCGAGTCCCAACTCCTACGATCAGTACTTC.

About this clonotype: One end of the junction fails to match germline, which may point to a read error. CDR3 DNA sequence: TGCGCCAGCATCCATAACGGGGATCCTCGGGGAGCTTTCTTC. This translates into CASIHNGDPRGAFF. The chain combines TRBV4-1 with TRBJ1-1; no definite D call. Germline CDR1 reads MGHRA; CDR2 reads YSYEKL. This CDR3 has 14 residues.